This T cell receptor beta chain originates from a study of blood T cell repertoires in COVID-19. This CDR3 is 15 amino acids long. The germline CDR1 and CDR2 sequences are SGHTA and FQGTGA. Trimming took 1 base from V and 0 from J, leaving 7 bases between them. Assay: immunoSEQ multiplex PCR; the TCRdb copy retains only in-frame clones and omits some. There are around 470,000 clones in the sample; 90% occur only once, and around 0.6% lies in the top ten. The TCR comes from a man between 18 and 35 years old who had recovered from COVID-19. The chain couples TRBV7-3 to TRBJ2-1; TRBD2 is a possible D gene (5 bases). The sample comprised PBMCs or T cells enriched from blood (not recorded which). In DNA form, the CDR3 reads TGTGCCAGCAGCTTAATGGGAGCCTCCTACAATGAGCAGTTCTTC. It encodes CASSLMGASYNEQFF.